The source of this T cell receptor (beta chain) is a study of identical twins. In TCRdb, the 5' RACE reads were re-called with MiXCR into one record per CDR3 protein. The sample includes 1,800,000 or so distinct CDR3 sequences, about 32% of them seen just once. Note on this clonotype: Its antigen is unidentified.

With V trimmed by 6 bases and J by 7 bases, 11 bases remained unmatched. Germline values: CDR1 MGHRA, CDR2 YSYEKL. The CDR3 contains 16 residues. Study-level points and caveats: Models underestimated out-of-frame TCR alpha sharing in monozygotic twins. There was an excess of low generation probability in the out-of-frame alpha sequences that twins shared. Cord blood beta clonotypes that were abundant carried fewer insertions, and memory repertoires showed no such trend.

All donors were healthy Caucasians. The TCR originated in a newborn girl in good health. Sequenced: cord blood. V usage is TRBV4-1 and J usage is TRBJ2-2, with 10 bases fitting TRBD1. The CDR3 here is CASRQPGQGSDGELFF. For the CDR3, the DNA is TGCGCCAGCAGACAACCGGGACAGGGGTCTGACGGGGAGCTGTTTTTT.